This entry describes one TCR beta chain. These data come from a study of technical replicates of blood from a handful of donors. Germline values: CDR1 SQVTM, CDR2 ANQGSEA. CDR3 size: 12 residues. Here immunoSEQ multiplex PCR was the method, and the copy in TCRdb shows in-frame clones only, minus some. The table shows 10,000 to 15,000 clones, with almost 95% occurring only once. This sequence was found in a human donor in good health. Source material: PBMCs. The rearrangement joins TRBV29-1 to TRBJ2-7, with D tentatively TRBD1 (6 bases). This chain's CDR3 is CSYKRTDYEQYF. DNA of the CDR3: TGCAGTTATAAAAGGACAGACTACGAGCAGTACTTC.